Shown below are 20 T cell receptor beta chains from a single sample sequenced in a study of tumor-infiltrating lymphocytes in primary liver carcinoma. Making TCR beta cDNA involved around 510 ng total RNA and a constant-region primer. Slightly modified ARM-PCR with three nested multiplex PCR rounds yielded TCR beta libraries. TRBV1-TRBV30 forward primers paired with a C-beta reverse primer drove the first two PCR rounds, about 9 cycles each. In TCRdb, the multiplex PCR reads were re-called with MiXCR into one record per CDR3 protein. The table records 90,000 to 150,000 distinct CDR3 sequences, approximately 68% of them present only once. Co-extraction of RNA and DNA was performed on about 18-33 mg of unsorted bulk tissue. The sample comprised tumor-adjacent normal liver tissue. These receptors came from a woman aged 55-69 years with primary liver carcinoma and hepatitis B virus infection.

The rearrangement uses TRBV29-1 and TRBJ2-5; D is undetermined. The germline V and J ends were trimmed by 4 bases and 7 bases, with 16 bases remaining between them. CDR3 length: 13 amino acids. The germline V gene has CDR1 SQVTM and CDR2 ANQGSEA. The CDR3 DNA reads TGCAGCGTTGGAACAGTGGGCAGTGTGACCCAGTACTTC. This gives the protein CSVGTVGSVTQYF.

About this clonotype itself: At one of its ends the junction is not consistent with the germline gene, which may arise from a read error. V usage is TRBV6-1 and J usage is TRBJ1-5; D is uncertain. CDR1 is MNHNS, CDR2 SASEGT, per germline. CDR3 length: 17 amino acids. In DNA, the CDR3 is TGTGCCAGTAGACGATCTAGGGAGGGTTGGAGCAATCGGCCCCAGCATTTT. Protein product: CASRRSREGWSNRPQHF.

This clonotype was counted between two and nine times. This CDR3 is CASSILPGVTYEQYF. For the CDR3, the DNA is TGTGCCAGTAGTATCCTGCCAGGGGTGACATACGAGCAGTACTTC. This chain uses TRBV19 with TRBJ2-7, with D possibly matching TRBD1 (6 bases). The germline gives CDR1 LNHDA, CDR2 SQIVND (reference sequence). V gave up 3 bases and J gave up 4 bases, with 16 bases separating them. The CDR3 totals 15 residues.

Of note for this clonotype: One junction end does not reproduce the germline sequence, and a read error may be involved. J is TRBJ1-5 and V is TRBV6-5; D is undetermined. CDR3 length: 14 amino acids. Germline CDR1 and CDR2: MNHEY and SVGAGI. The CDR3 spells CSSSYAGSNQPEHF. Here the CDR3 DNA reads TGTTCCAGCAGTTACGCTGGCAGCAATCAGCCCGAGCATTTT.

The gene calls are TRBV11-1 and TRBJ2-1; D unresolved. Trimming took off 8 bases at V and 2 bases at J, with 19 bases between the two ends. Germline CDR1 and CDR2: SGHAT and FQDESV (reference sequence). This CDR3 is built from 16 residues. The CDR3 region is CASCPRGCGTYNEQFF. CDR3 in DNA: TGTGCCAGCTGCCCCCGCGGATGTGGAACCTACAATGAGCAGTTCTTC.

This clonotype was recorded once. One end of the junction fails to match germline, which may point to a read error. The gene calls are TRBV11-2 and TRBJ2-7, with D maybe TRBD2 (6 bases). The CDR3 consists of 15 residues. Germline V lookup: CDR1 SGHAT, CDR2 FQNNGV. CDR3 in amino acids: CPSSRSGPSSYEQYF. DNA for the CDR3: TGTCCCAGCAGCCGGAGCGGGCCTTCCTCATACGAGCAGTACTTC.

As to this clonotype: Relative to the germline gene, one junction end is altered; a read error may explain this. This chain uses TRBV11-2 with TRBJ2-2; either TRBD1 or TRBD2 may fit D (5 bases each). The CDR3 length is 15 residues. The germline CDR1 and CDR2 sequences are SGHAT and FQNNGV. CDR3 nucleotide sequence: TGTGCCAGCAGCTACGGGTCGCAGAACACCAGGGAGCTGTATTTT. This gives the protein CASSYGSQNTRELYF.

As for this clonotype: A read error may account for a junction end that differs from germline. The chain carries TRBV11-2 and TRBJ2-3; the match to TRBD2 covers 7 bases. The CDR3 runs 15 residues. The germline CDR1 and CDR2 sequences are SGHAT and FQNNGV. The CDR3 coding sequence is TGTGCCGGCAGTTTCGGACTAGGGCGCACAGATACGCAGTATTTT. It codes for CAGSFGLGRTDTQYF.

A note on this clonotype: Mismatch with germline at one junction end may stem from a read error. This chain links TRBV11-2 with TRBJ2-2, with TRBD2 as a possible D gene (5 bases). Germline lookup yields CDR1 SGHAT and CDR2 FQNNGV. The CDR3 extends over 16 amino acids. CDR3 loop: CASSDGPNTNTGELFF. CDR3 nucleotides: TGTGCCAGTAGCGACGGACCCAACACGAACACCGGGGAGTTGTTTTTT.

As regards this clonotype: A read error is likely, as this CDR3 ends without the conserved phenylalanine or tryptophan. The gene calls are TRBV29-1 and TRBJ1-1; no definite D call. Germline CDR1 and CDR2: SQVTM and ANQGSEA. This CDR3 is 13 amino acids long. The CDR3 is CVVARRLNTEAFL. The CDR3 DNA sequence: TGCGTCGTTGCTAGACGGTTGAACACTGAAGCTTTCCTT.

J is TRBJ1-5 and V is TRBV29-1, with D perhaps matching TRBD1 (5 bases). V lost 5 bases and J 9 bases, leaving 14 bases between the germline ends. Germline V lookup: CDR1 SQVTM, CDR2 ANQGSEA. The CDR3 has 12 amino acids. CDR3 region: CSVRTWDRPQHF. DNA for the CDR3: TGCAGCGTTCGGACATGGGATCGGCCCCAGCATTTT.

Comments on this clonotype: The conserved phenylalanine or tryptophan is not found at the CDR3 terminus, so this likely reflects a read error. The rearrangement links TRBV5-1 to TRBJ2-5, with D possibly matching TRBD2 (6 bases). Trimming stripped 4 bases from V and 4 bases from J, with 11 bases between. Germline CDR1 is SGHRS and CDR2 is YFSETQ. The CDR3 has 13 amino acids. CDR3 residues: CASSLQAGETQYL. The CDR3 DNA is TGCGCCAGCAGCCTCCAAGCGGGAGAGACCCAGTACCTC.

In the case of this clonotype: Germline and junction disagree at one end, which may indicate a read error. The genes are TRBV6-5 and TRBJ2-6; the D is unclear. There are 17 residues in the CDR3. Germline V lookup: CDR1 MNHEY, CDR2 SVGAGI. CDR3 loop: CVSSVRVWDSGANVLTF. The CDR3 DNA reads as TGTGTCAGCAGCGTCCGGGTGTGGGACTCTGGGGCCAACGTCCTGACTTTC.

This clonotype was counted ten times or more. This chain connects TRBV7-9 to TRBJ1-2; D gene ambiguous. Germline values: CDR1 SEHNR, CDR2 FQNEAQ (reference sequence). V was clipped by 4 bases and J by 2 bases, with 14 bases between them. The CDR3 has 15 amino acids. In nucleotides, the CDR3 is TGTGCCAGCAGCTCCACAAGACGGGAAAACTATGGCTACACCTTC. Encoded protein: CASSSTRRENYGYTF. Supplemented by reference TRBV7-9 and TRBJ1-2, the full variable domain reads DTGVSQNPRHKITKRGQNVTFRCDPISEHNRLYWYRQTLGQGPEFLTYFQNEAQLEKSRLLSDRFSAERPKGSFSTLEIQRTEQGDSAMYLCASSSTRRENYGYTFGSGTRLTVV.

This chain links TRBV11-2 with TRBJ2-7; perhaps TRBD2 as D (5 bases). Germline loops: CDR1 SGHAT, CDR2 FQNNGV. The length of the CDR3 is 16 residues. V was shortened by 1 base and J by 4 bases, with 17 bases between the two germline ends. DNA for the CDR3: TGTGCCAGCAGCTTAGCGAGGGTCGACCGTGGATACGAGCAGTACTTC. This gives the protein CASSLARVDRGYEQYF.

Concerning this clonotype: The conserved closing phenylalanine or tryptophan is absent in this CDR3, likely reflecting a read error. The chain couples TRBV12-3 or TRBV12-4 to TRBJ1-1; the D gene is possibly TRBD1 (6 bases). V dropped 5 bases and J dropped 1 base, with 11 bases sitting between them. The length of the CDR3 is 14 residues. The CDR3 region is CASSPNRANTEAFL. In DNA, the CDR3 is TGTGCCAGCAGTCCAAACAGGGCGAACACTGAAGCTTTCTTA.

A word on this clonotype: The junction differs from germline at one of its ends, possibly a read error. This sequence joins TRBV29-1 and TRBJ2-1, with a possible D match to TRBD1 (8 bases). Germline V lookup: CDR1 SQVTM, CDR2 ANQGSEA. The CDR3 has 13 residues. CDR3 in amino acids: CRVGGDRNHEQFF. The CDR3 nucleotides are TGCAGAGTTGGGGGGGACAGGAACCATGAGCAGTTCTTC.

This clonotype was seen ten or more times. The rearrangement links TRBV5-1 to TRBJ2-3; maybe TRBD1 (6 bases). CDR1 and CDR2 (germline): SGHRS, YFSETQ. The germline V and J ends were trimmed by 0 bases and 4 bases, with 9 bases remaining between them. The CDR3 runs to 14 residues. The CDR3 region is CASSLGTEADTQYF. The CDR3 nucleotides read TGCGCCAGCAGCTTGGGGACAGAGGCAGATACGCAGTATTTT.

To note about this clonotype: Being one base from a much bigger clone, this may be a read error. CDR3 region: CANSFFASHNEQFF. DNA for the CDR3: TGTGCCAACAGTTTCTTTGCTAGTCACAATGAGCAGTTCTTC. This chain uses TRBV28 with TRBJ2-1; D unclear. CDR3 length: 14 residues. Per germline, CDR1 MDHEN and CDR2 SYDVKM.

Points on this clonotype: It is likely a read error, because the conserved phenylalanine at the end of the CDR3 is missing. The rearrangement uses TRBV29-1 and TRBJ1-5; D ambiguous. Per the germline V gene, CDR1 is SQVTM and CDR2 is ANQGSEA. Trimming shortened V by 3 bases and J by 12 bases, and 24 bases separated the two germline ends. CDR3 length: 15 residues. Here the CDR3 reads CSVEFPDGALIVQHS. The DNA of the CDR3 is TGCAGCGTTGAGTTTCCGGACGGCGCACTCATCGTCCAGCATTCT.